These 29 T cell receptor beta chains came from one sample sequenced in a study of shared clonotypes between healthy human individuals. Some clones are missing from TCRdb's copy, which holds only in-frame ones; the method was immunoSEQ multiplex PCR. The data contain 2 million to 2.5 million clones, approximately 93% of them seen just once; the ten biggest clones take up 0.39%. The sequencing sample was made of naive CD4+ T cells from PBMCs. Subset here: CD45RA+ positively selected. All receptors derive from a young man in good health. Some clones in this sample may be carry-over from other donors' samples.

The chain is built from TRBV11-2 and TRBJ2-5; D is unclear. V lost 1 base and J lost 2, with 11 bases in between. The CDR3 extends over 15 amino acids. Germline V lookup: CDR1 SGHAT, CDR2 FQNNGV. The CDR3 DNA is TGTGCCAGCAGCTTAGGGGCGTCTGGGCAAGAGACCCAGTACTTC. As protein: CASSLGASGQETQYF.

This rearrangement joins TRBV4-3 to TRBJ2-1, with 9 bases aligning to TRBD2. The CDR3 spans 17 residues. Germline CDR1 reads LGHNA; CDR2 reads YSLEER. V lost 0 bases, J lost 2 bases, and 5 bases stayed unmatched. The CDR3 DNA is TGCGCCAGCAGCCAAGAACCCCGCGGGGGGGCCTACAATGAGCAGTTCTTC. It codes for CASSQEPRGGAYNEQFF.

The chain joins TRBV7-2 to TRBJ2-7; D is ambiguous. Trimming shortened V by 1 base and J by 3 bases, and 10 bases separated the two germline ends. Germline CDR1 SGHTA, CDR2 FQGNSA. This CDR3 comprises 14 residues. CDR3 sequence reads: CASSLGRSNYEQYF. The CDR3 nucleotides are TGTGCCAGCAGCTTAGGTCGAAGTAACTACGAGCAGTACTTC.

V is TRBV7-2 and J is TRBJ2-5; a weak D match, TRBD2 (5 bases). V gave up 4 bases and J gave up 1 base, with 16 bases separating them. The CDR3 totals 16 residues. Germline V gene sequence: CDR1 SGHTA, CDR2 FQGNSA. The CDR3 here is CASSWTRGIGQETQYF. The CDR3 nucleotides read TGTGCCAGCAGCTGGACGCGAGGGATCGGCCAAGAGACCCAGTACTTC.

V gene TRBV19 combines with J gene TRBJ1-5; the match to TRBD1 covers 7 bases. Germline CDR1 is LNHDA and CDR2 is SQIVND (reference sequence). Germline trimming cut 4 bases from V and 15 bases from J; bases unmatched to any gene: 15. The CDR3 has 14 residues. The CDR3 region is CASSTGQARGEGHF. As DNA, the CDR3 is TGTGCCAGTAGTACTGGACAGGCGAGGGGAGAAGGGCATTTT.

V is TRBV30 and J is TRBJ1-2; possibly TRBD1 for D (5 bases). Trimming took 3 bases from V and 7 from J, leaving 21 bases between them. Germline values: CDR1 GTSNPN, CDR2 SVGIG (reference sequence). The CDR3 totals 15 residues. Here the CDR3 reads CAWRWGGLLAGGYTF. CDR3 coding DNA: TGTGCCTGGAGGTGGGGCGGACTCCTGGCGGGTGGCTACACCTTC. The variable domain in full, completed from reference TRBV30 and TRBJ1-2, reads SQTIHQWPATLVQPVGSPLSLECTVEGTSNPNLYWYRQAAGRGLQLLFYSVGIGQISSEVPQNLSASRPQDRQFILSSKKLLLSDSGFYLCAWRWGGLLAGGYTFGSGTRLTVV.

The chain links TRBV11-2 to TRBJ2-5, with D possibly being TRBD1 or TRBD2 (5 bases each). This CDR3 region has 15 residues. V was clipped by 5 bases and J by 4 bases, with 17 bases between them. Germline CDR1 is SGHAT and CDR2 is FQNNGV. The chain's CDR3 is CASSTRPGRRETQYF. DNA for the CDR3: TGTGCCAGCAGCACGAGACCGGGACGACGAGAGACCCAGTACTTC.

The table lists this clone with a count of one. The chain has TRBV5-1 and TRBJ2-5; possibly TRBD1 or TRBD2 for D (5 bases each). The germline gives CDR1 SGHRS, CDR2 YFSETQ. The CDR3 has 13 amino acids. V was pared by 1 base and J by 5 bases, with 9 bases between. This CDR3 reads CASSLRGDETQYF. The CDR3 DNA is TGCGCCAGCAGCTTGAGAGGGGATGAGACCCAGTACTTC.

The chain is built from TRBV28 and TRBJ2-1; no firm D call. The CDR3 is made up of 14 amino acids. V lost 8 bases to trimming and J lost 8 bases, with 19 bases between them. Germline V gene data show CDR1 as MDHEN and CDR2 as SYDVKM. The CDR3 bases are TGTGCCAGCGGAGCCCAGCTGTCGGGCCATGAGCAGTTCTTC. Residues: CASGAQLSGHEQFF.

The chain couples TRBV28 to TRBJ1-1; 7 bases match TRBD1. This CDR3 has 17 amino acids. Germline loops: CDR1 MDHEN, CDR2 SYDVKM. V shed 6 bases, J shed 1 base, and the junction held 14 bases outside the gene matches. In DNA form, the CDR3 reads TGTGCCAGCAGGTTAGGGGGCGCGGAGGGCGAGAACACTGAAGCTTTCTTT. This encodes CASRLGGAEGENTEAFF.

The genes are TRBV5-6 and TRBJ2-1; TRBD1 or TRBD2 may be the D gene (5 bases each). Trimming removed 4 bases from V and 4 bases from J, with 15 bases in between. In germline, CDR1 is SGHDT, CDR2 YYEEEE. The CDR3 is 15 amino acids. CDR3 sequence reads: CASSVRDGLYNEQFF. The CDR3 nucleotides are TGTGCCAGCAGCGTACGGGACGGGCTTTACAATGAGCAGTTCTTC.

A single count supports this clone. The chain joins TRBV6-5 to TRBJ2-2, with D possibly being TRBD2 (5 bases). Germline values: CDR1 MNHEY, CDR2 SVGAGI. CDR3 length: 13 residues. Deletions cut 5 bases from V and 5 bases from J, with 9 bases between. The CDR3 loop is CASSRGVTGELFF. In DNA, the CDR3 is TGTGCCAGCAGTCGGGGAGTTACCGGGGAGCTGTTTTTT.

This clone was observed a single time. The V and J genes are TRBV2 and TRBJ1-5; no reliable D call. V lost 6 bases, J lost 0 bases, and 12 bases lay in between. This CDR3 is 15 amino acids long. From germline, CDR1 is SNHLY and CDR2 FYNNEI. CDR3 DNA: TGTGCCAGCAGGGATACACGCTATAGCAATCAGCCCCAGCATTTT. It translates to CASRDTRYSNQPQHF.

CDR3 nucleotide sequence: TGTGCCAGCAGTTTGCTGGGGGCAGGCACTGAAGCTTTCTTT. Its translation: CASSLLGAGTEAFF. The rearrangement joins TRBV28 to TRBJ1-1; D is perhaps TRBD1 (6 bases). V was clipped by 3 bases and J by 4 bases, with 12 bases between them. Per the germline V gene, CDR1 is MDHEN and CDR2 is SYDVKM. The CDR3 is 14 amino acids.

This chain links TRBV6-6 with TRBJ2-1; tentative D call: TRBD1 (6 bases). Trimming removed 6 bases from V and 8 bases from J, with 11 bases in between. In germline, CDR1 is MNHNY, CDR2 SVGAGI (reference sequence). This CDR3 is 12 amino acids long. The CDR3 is CASSSRGYEQFF. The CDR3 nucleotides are TGTGCCAGCAGCTCAAGGGGGTATGAGCAGTTCTTC.

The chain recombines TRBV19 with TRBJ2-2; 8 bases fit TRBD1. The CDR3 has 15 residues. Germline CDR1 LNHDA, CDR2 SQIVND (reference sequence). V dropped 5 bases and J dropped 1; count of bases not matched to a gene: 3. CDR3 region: CASSADRVNTGELFF. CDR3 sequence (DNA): TGTGCCAGTAGTGCGGACAGGGTGAACACCGGGGAGCTGTTTTTT.

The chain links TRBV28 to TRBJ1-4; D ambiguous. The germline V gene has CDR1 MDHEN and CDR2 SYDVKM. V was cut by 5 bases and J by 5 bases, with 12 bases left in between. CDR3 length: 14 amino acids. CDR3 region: CASSGGGLNEKLFF. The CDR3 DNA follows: TGTGCCAGCAGTGGCGGAGGGTTAAATGAAAAACTGTTTTTT.

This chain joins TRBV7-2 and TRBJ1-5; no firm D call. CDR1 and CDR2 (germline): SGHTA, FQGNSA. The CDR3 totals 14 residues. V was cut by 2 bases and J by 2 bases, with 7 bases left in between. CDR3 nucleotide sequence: TGTGCCAGCAGCTTAAGGGAGGGCAATCAGCCCCAGCATTTT. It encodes CASSLREGNQPQHF.

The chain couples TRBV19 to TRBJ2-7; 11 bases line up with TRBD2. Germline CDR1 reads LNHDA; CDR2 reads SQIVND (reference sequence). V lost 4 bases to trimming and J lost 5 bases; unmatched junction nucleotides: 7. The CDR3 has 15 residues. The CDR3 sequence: CASSNLAGGAHEQYF. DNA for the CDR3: TGTGCCAGTAGTAATCTAGCGGGAGGCGCCCACGAGCAGTACTTC.

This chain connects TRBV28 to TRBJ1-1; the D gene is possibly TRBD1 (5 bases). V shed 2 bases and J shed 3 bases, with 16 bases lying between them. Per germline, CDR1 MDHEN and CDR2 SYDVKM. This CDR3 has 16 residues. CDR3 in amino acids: CASSLGGLRLYTEAFF. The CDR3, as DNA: TGTGCCAGCAGTTTAGGGGGGTTGAGGTTGTACACTGAAGCTTTCTTT.

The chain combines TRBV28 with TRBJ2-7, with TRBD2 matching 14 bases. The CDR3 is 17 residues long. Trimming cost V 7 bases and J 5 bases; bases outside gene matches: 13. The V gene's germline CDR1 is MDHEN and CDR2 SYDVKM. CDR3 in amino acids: CASIPTPGTSGRNEQYF. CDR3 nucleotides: TGTGCCAGCATTCCAACTCCCGGGACTAGCGGGAGAAACGAGCAGTACTTC.

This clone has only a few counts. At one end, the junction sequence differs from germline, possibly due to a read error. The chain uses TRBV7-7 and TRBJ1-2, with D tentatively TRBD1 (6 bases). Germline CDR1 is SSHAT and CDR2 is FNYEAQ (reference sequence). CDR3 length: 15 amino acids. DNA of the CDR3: TGTGCCAGCAGCTCCGCCCCAGTATCGTTCCGGGACACTGGGTTC. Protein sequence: CASSSAPVSFRDTGF. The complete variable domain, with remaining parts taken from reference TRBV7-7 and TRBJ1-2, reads GAGVSQSPRYKVTKRGQDVTLRCDPISSHATLYWYQQALGQGPEFLTYFNYEAQPDKSGLPSDRFSAERPEGSISTLTIQRTEQRDSAMYRCASSSAPVSFRDTGFGSGTRLTVV.

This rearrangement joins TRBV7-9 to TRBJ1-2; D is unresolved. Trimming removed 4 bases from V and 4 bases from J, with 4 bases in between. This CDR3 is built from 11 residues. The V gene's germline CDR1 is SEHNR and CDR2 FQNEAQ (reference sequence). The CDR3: CASSSFYGYTF. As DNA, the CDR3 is TGTGCCAGCAGCTCCTTCTATGGCTACACCTTC.

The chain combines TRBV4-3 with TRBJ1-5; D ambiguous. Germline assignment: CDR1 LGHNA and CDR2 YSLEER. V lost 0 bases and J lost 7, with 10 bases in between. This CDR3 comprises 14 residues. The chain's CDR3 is CASSQDPQDQPQHF. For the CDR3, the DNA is TGCGCCAGCAGCCAAGATCCCCAGGACCAGCCCCAGCATTTT.

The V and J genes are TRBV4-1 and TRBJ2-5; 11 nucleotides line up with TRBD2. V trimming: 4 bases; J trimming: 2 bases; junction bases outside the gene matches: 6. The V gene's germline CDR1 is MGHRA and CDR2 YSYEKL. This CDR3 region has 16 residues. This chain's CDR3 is CASSLLAGGGQETQYF. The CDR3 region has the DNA TGCGCCAGCAGCCTTCTAGCGGGGGGCGGGCAAGAGACCCAGTACTTC.

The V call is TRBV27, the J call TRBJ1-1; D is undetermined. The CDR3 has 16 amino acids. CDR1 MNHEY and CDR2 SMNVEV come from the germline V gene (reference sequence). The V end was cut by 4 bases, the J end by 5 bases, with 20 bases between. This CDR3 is CASSSWSEGRSTEAFF. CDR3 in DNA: TGTGCCAGCAGTTCGTGGTCGGAGGGTCGGAGTACTGAAGCTTTCTTT.

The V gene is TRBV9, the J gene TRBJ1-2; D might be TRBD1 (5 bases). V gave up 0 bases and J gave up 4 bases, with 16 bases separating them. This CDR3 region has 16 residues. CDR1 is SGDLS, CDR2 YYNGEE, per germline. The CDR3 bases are TGTGCCAGCAGCGTAGCTCCGGGGGACTATGGCTATGGCTACACCTTC. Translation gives CASSVAPGDYGYGYTF.

The CDR3 loop is CASSSGLAGGPYEQYF. CDR3 bases: TGTGCCAGCAGCTCGGGACTAGCGGGAGGTCCGTACGAGCAGTACTTC. The J gene is TRBJ2-7, the V gene TRBV7-9; the match to TRBD2 covers 15 bases. CDR3 size: 16 residues. From germline, CDR1 is SEHNR and CDR2 FQNEAQ (reference sequence). With V trimmed by 4 bases and J by 4 bases, 5 bases remained unmatched.

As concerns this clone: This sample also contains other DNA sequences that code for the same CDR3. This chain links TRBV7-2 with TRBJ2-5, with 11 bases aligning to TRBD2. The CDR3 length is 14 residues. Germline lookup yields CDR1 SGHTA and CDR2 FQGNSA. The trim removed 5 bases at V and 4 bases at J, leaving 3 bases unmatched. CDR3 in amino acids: CASSLSGRGETQYF. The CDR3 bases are TGTGCCAGCAGCCTTAGCGGGAGGGGAGAGACCCAGTACTTC.